The 7 T cell receptor beta chains below were found in one sample sequenced in a study of beta chain features in type 1 diabetes. Broader study findings: TCRB CDR3 length was moderately but significantly reduced in all four CD4+ subsets of Type 1 diabetes patients.

cDNA synthesis used the whole RNA isolate, giving expressed TCRB sequences. Method: immunoSEQ multiplex PCR; TCRdb's copy keeps in-frame clones and lacks some. The table records 200,000 to 250,000 clones, 16% of them present only once. Antigens for these TCRs are unknown. The sequencing input was naive CD4+ T cells from blood. These receptors were taken from a man aged 25 to 45 with type 1 diabetes.

This clone was seen more than once but under ten times. The rearrangement uses TRBV5-1 and TRBJ2-5, with TRBD2 matching over 12 bases. Trimming removed 5 bases from V and 1 base from J; junction bases left unmatched: 9. Germline V gene lookup returns CDR1 SGHRS and CDR2 YFSETQ. The CDR3 totals 17 residues. For the CDR3, the DNA is TGCGCCAGCAGTTCCGGCGGACTAGCGGGGACCCAAGAGACCCAGTACTTC. Amino acids: CASSSGGLAGTQETQYF. The whole variable domain, filled in from reference TRBV5-1 and TRBJ2-5, reads KAGVTQTPRYLIKTRGQQVTLSCSPISGHRSVSWYQQTPGQGLQFLFEYFSETQRNKGNFPGRFSGRQFSNSRSEMNVSTLELGDSALYLCASSSGGLAGTQETQYFGPGTRLLVL.

This clone was seen more than once but under ten times. The sample contains more than one DNA sequence encoding this CDR3. This CDR3 reads CSVVSQLNTEAFF. CDR3 sequence (DNA): TGCAGCGTTGTTTCGCAACTCAACACTGAAGCTTTCTTT. The rearrangement links TRBV29-1 to TRBJ1-1; D ambiguous. CDR3 length equals 13 residues. CDR1 and CDR2 from the germline V gene are SQVTM and ANQGSEA. The ends were cut back, 4 bases at V and 2 bases at J, with 11 bases in the middle.

This chain links TRBV18 with TRBJ2-1, with D possibly matching TRBD1 (6 bases). V was pared by 0 bases and J by 5 bases, with 8 bases between. CDR3 length: 14 amino acids. The germline gives CDR1 KGHSH, CDR2 LQKENI. CDR3 loop: CASSPPRDNNEQFF. CDR3 coding DNA: TGTGCCAGCTCACCACCGAGGGACAACAATGAGCAGTTCTTC. Together with reference TRBV18 and TRBJ2-1, the CDR3 gives the full variable domain: NAGVMQNPRHLVRRRGQEARLRCSPMKGHSHVYWYRQLPEEGLKFMVYLQKENIIDESGMPKERFSAEFPKEGPSILRIQQVVRGDSAAYFCASSPPRDNNEQFFGPGTRLTVL.

This clone was detected a few times. This chain joins TRBV6-5 and TRBJ1-1; D perhaps matches TRBD1 (6 bases). This CDR3 has 13 residues. Germline CDR1 MNHEY, CDR2 SVGAGI. V lost 2 bases and J lost 5, with 9 bases in between. CDR3 nucleotide sequence: TGTGCCAGCAGTTACGCACAGGGAACTGAAGCTTTCTTT. It yields the protein CASSYAQGTEAFF.

On this clone: Other DNA sequences in the same sample also yield this CDR3. The gene calls are TRBV18 and TRBJ2-7; D is perhaps TRBD1 (6 bases). The germline gives CDR1 KGHSH, CDR2 LQKENI. The CDR3 consists of 13 residues. Trimming took 3 bases from V and 2 from J, leaving 8 bases between them. CDR3 loop: CASSPGQPYEQYF. CDR3 nucleotide sequence: TGTGCCAGCTCACCGGGACAACCCTACGAGCAGTACTTC.

A few counts support this clone. The V and J genes are TRBV30 and TRBJ2-1; D assignment may be TRBD1 or TRBD2 (6 bases each). Deletions cut 0 bases from V and 14 bases from J, with 11 bases between. The CDR3 runs to 11 residues. In germline, CDR1 is GTSNPN, CDR2 SVGIG (reference sequence). The CDR3 spells CAWSVAGEEFF. The CDR3 DNA follows: TGTGCCTGGAGTGTAGCAGGGGAGGAGTTCTTC.

The chain recombines TRBV7-2 with TRBJ2-1, with a weak D call TRBD2 (6 bases). This CDR3 is built from 16 residues. The V end was cut by 7 bases, the J end by 2 bases, with 18 bases between. Germline V gives CDR1 SGHTA, CDR2 FQGNSA. The CDR3 spells CASIGSRDPAYNEQFF. CDR3 in DNA: TGTGCCAGCATCGGGAGCCGGGACCCCGCCTACAATGAGCAGTTCTTC.